This T cell receptor beta chain is from a study of T cells after yellow fever vaccination. TCRdb analysed the 5' RACE reads with MiXCR anew, one entry per CDR3 protein. The table has about 550,000 distinct CDR3 sequences, roughly 19% seen once; the top ten hold roughly an eighth. The germline V gene has CDR1 LGHDT and CDR2 YNNKEL (reference sequence). The CDR3 sequence is 15 residues long. The V gene end was trimmed by 7 bases and the J gene end by 0 bases; junction bases not matched to a gene: 6. This clonotype occurred a few times. This chain uses TRBV3-1 with TRBJ2-7; 10 positions agree with TRBD2. This material consisted of PBMCs, taken 15 days after the yellow fever booster vaccination. The sequence derives from a young man who received the YFV17D yellow fever vaccine. In DNA, the CDR3 is TGTGCCAGCAACAACTTAGCGGGAGGCTCCTACGAGCAGTACTTC. Translation: CASNNLAGGSYEQYF.